The 18 T cell receptor beta chains reported below all come from one sample, sequenced in a study of cytomegalovirus exposure and HLA in healthy donors. The PCR employed 60 Vbeta primers together with 13 Jbeta primers. Sequenced by immunoSEQ multiplex PCR; TCRdb stores in-frame clones only, minus some. This table has around 280,000 clones, roughly 90% appearing once. The source material was PBMCs. The receptors come from a woman under 30 in good health and CMV-seronegative.

V is TRBV2 and J is TRBJ1-6; D is uncertain. CDR1 SNHLY and CDR2 FYNNEI come from the germline V gene. The germline V and J ends were trimmed by 4 bases and 0 bases, with 13 bases remaining between them. The CDR3 consists of 17 residues. CDR3 DNA sequence: TGTGCCAGCAGTGCGCGGCTTATCAGCTCCTATAATTCACCCCTCCACTTT. It encodes CASSARLISSYNSPLHF.

The chain uses TRBV7-9 and TRBJ1-5, with D hard to call. Trimming left V 3 bases short and J 0 bases short, with 9 bases between. Germline V gene lookup returns CDR1 SEHNR and CDR2 FQNEAQ (reference sequence). CDR3 size: 15 residues. The CDR3 region is CASSFGSNSNQPQHF. The CDR3 coding sequence is TGTGCCAGCAGCTTCGGTTCTAATAGCAATCAGCCCCAGCATTTT. The variable domain in full, completed from reference TRBV7-9 and TRBJ1-5, reads DTGVSQNPRHKITKRGQNVTFRCDPISEHNRLYWYRQTLGQGPEFLTYFQNEAQLEKSRLLSDRFSAERPKGSFSTLEIQRTEQGDSAMYLCASSFGSNSNQPQHFGDGTRLSIL.

For this clone: Relative to the germline gene, one junction end is altered; a read error may explain this. The gene calls are TRBV5-1 and TRBJ2-3; 11 nucleotides align to TRBD1. The CDR3 spans 15 residues. From germline, CDR1 is SGHRS and CDR2 YFSETQ. The CDR3 nucleotides are TGCGCCAGCAGATTGGGACAGGGGGGCACAGATACGCAGTATTTT. Residues: CASRLGQGGTDTQYF.

The V and J genes are TRBV5-1 and TRBJ1-1; a possible D gene is TRBD1 (6 bases). Germline CDR1 SGHRS, CDR2 YFSETQ. Trimming took off 0 bases at V and 6 bases at J, with 18 bases between the two ends. This CDR3 contains 16 residues. CDR3 nucleotides: TGCGCCAGCAGCTTGGGGCCCCAAACAGGGTTACCTGAAGCTTTCTTT. It yields the protein CASSLGPQTGLPEAFF.

The V call is TRBV11-2, the J call TRBJ2-7; weak D call: TRBD2 (6 bases). V dropped 2 bases and J dropped 4 bases, with 12 bases sitting between them. Germline assignment: CDR1 SGHAT and CDR2 FQNNGV. The CDR3 has 14 amino acids. This CDR3 reads CASSLSQGGYEQYF. In nucleotides, the CDR3 is TGTGCCAGCAGCTTATCCCAGGGAGGTTACGAGCAGTACTTC.

This chain uses TRBV7-9 with TRBJ1-2, with TRBD1 matching 9 bases. The ends lost 5 bases at V and 4 bases at J; junction bases unmatched: 8. The CDR3 extends over 15 amino acids. From germline, CDR1 is SEHNR and CDR2 FQNEAQ (reference sequence). The CDR3 is CASSEPGQGTYGYTF. In nucleotides, the CDR3 is TGTGCCAGCAGCGAGCCGGGACAGGGTACCTATGGCTACACCTTC. Full variable domain (rest looked up from reference TRBV7-9 and TRBJ1-2): DTGVSQNPRHKITKRGQNVTFRCDPISEHNRLYWYRQTLGQGPEFLTYFQNEAQLEKSRLLSDRFSAERPKGSFSTLEIQRTEQGDSAMYLCASSEPGQGTYGYTFGSGTRLTVV.

The chain couples TRBV29-1 to TRBJ2-2; possible D gene TRBD1, 5 bases. CDR3 size: 15 residues. Germline CDR1 is SQVTM and CDR2 is ANQGSEA. V was clipped by 6 bases and J by 3 bases, with 17 bases between them. Here the CDR3 DNA reads TGCAGCGTGACCCAGGGTTACCCGGACACCGGGGAGCTGTTTTTT. Protein sequence: CSVTQGYPDTGELFF.

This clone is a singleton in its sample. The chain employs TRBV9 and TRBJ2-1; D is ambiguous. The CDR3 is 13 residues long. Germline V CDR1 and CDR2: SGDLS, YYNGEE. V was clipped by 0 bases and J by 10 bases, with 11 bases between them. The DNA of the CDR3 is TGTGCCAGCAGCGTAGATAGGCTTAGCGAGCAGTTCTTC. Encoded protein: CASSVDRLSEQFF.

The rearrangement joins TRBV5-4 to TRBJ2-7, with TRBD2 identical over 8 bases. Germline V gives CDR1 SGHNT, CDR2 YYREEE (reference sequence). The CDR3 runs to 16 residues. The V and J ends lost 0 bases and 4 bases, in that order; junction bases with no gene match: 9. CDR3 amino acids: CASSLGGRSSGYEQYF. The CDR3 nucleotides are TGTGCCAGCAGCTTGGGCGGTAGGTCTAGCGGGTACGAGCAGTACTTC.

The J gene is TRBJ1-2, the V gene TRBV5-5; D may be TRBD1 (5 bases). This CDR3 is built from 14 residues. Germline lookup yields CDR1 SGHKS and CDR2 YYEKEE (reference sequence). V was shortened by 3 bases and J by 3 bases, with 12 bases between the two germline ends. In DNA form, the CDR3 reads TGTGCCAGCAGCTCGGGGGGGGAGTACTATGGCTACACCTTC. Translation gives CASSSGGEYYGYTF.

The V gene is TRBV2, the J gene TRBJ1-4; D call uncertain. CDR3 length: 10 residues. Trimming cost V 8 bases and J 10 bases, with 8 bases left between them. Germline V gene sequence: CDR1 SNHLY, CDR2 FYNNEI. The CDR3 coding sequence is TGTGCCAGCGGAGAGGGAAAACTGTTTTTT. Protein: CASGEGKLFF.

The V gene is TRBV6-1, the J gene TRBJ2-7; weak D call: TRBD2 (6 bases). Trimming left V 5 bases short and J 3 bases short, with 17 bases between. CDR1 and CDR2 from the germline V gene are MNHNS and SASEGT. The length of the CDR3 is 15 residues. The CDR3 region has the DNA TGTGCCAGCAGTAACGGGGGACGGGGAGACTACGAGCAGTACTTC. This codes for CASSNGGRGDYEQYF.

The V gene is TRBV5-5, the J gene TRBJ2-5; D unresolved. The better agreement between TRBJ2-7 and the DNA end casts doubt on the J call. CDR1 SGHKS and CDR2 YYEKEE come from the germline V gene (reference sequence). The CDR3 length is 11 residues. Here the CDR3 DNA reads TGTGCCAGCAGCCTGGGCTACGAGCAGTACTTC. Translation gives CASSLGYEQYF.

The chain joins TRBV27 to TRBJ1-3, with D perhaps TRBD1 (6 bases). Germline V lookup: CDR1 MNHEY, CDR2 SMNVEV (reference sequence). CDR3 size: 13 residues. Trimming cost V 4 bases and J 4 bases, with 8 bases left between them. The CDR3 sequence: CASSSDRGNTIYF. The CDR3 coding sequence is TGTGCCAGCAGTTCGGACAGAGGAAACACCATATATTTT.

The chain uses TRBV5-1 and TRBJ2-7; maybe TRBD1 (5 bases). The CDR3 loop spans 11 amino acids. CDR1 is SGHRS and CDR2 is YFSETQ in the germline V gene. V lost 3 bases to trimming and J lost 7 bases, with 8 bases between them. The CDR3 DNA reads as TGCGCCAGCAGCTACCAGGGAGAGCAGTACTTC. Its protein is CASSYQGEQYF.

The genes are TRBV11-2 and TRBJ1-2, with 10 nucleotides matching TRBD1. The germline CDR1 and CDR2 sequences are SGHAT and FQNNGV. The CDR3 spans 17 residues. V lost 1 base, J lost 6 bases, and 11 bases stayed unmatched. CDR3 amino acids: CASSLGLKGTGEDGYTF. CDR3 in DNA: TGTGCCAGCAGCTTAGGGCTGAAAGGGACAGGGGAGGATGGCTACACCTTC. Complete variable domain (other parts from reference TRBV11-2 and TRBJ1-2): EAGVAQSPRYKIIEKRQSVAFWCNPISGHATLYWYQQILGQGPKLLIQFQNNGVVDDSQLPKDRFSAERLKGVDSTLKIQPAKLEDSAVYLCASSLGLKGTGEDGYTFGSGTRLTVV.

V is TRBV2 and J is TRBJ2-1, with D hard to call. With 1 base removed from V and 0 bases from J, the gap between germline ends came to 7 bases. Germline V CDR1 and CDR2: SNHLY, FYNNEI. The CDR3 runs 15 residues. CDR3 DNA: TGTGCCAGCAGTGAAGTGTCTCGCTCCTACAATGAGCAGTTCTTC. It codes for CASSEVSRSYNEQFF.

The chain joins TRBV4-1 to TRBJ2-7; 7 bases are a match to TRBD2. The CDR3 sequence is 17 residues long. V dropped 1 base and J dropped 4; count of bases not matched to a gene: 13. CDR1 MGHRA and CDR2 YSYEKL come from the germline V gene. The CDR3 is CASSQAIGASGFYEQYF. CDR3 in DNA: TGCGCCAGCAGCCAAGCGATCGGGGCTAGCGGCTTTTACGAGCAGTACTTC.